This T cell receptor (beta chain) was found in a study of CXCR3-negative and CXCR3-positive naive CD8 T cells (dated by TCRdb to the late 2010s). With regard to the full study: About 135 million TRB reads were obtained in total, roughly 1.5 +/- 0.3 million reads per library. Diversity and physicochemical repertoire analyses covered roughly ten donors pooled from two independent experiments. TRBV-TRBJ cluster analysis included naive subsets from roughly 5 donors and memory cells from 3 donors. The full study reports these points: Because surface CD5, which is linked to self-reactivity in mice, was comparable between the naive subsets, TCR interaction strength was also inferred from TRB CDR3 physicochemical properties. TRBV-TRBJ usage was similar between naive CXCR3-negative and CXCR3-positive cells from the same donor, while memory cells showed distinct patterns. Repertoire diversity was comparably high in both naive subsets but much lower in memory CD8+ T cells. CXCR3 expression partially decreased after cryopreservation, so most assays used freshly isolated PBMCs. Compared with CXCR3-negative naive cells, CXCR3-positive naive cells had TRB CDR3s with higher hydrophobicity (lower Kidera factor 4), lower energy, and higher strength and volume indices.

Including cysteine and phenylalanine, the CDR3 has 14 amino acids. This entry has no DNA. CDR1 and CDR2 (SEHNR, FQNEAQ) derive from the germline V gene (reference sequence). For every CD8+ T cell subset, over 250,000 cells were flow-sorted straight into RLT lysis buffer, and each subset was sorted in triplicate. To exclude memory contaminants, naive CD8+ T cells were stringently defined as CD45RO-CCR7+CD27+CD95-. Peripheral blood mononuclear cells were isolated from buffy coats using standard density gradient centrifugation. A FACSAria III was used to flow-sort naive CD8+ T cells into CXCR3-negative and CXCR3-positive populations. Total RNA was extracted from sorted cells with an RNeasy Mini Kit. Of note for this clonotype: What antigen it recognizes has not been identified.

Sequencing instrument: NextSeq 550. The Human TCR Profiling Kit (MiLaboratory) was used to make UMI-labeled 5' RACE TRB cDNA libraries. The full amount of extracted RNA was used for cDNA synthesis, and the full amount of resulting cDNA was used for PCR amplification. The libraries were made side by side, with each library going through the same number of PCR cycles. Per the authors' processing: MIGEC and MiXCR extracted about 50,000 +/- 9,200 unique UMI-labeled TRB cDNA molecules per library, requiring at least two reads per UMI. On average, each library contained about 40,000 +/- 10,000 functional in-frame TRB CDR3 nucleotide clonotypes without stop codons. After downsampling to 5000 UMI-labeled TRB molecules per sample, diversity metrics such as normalized Shannon-Wiener and Chao1 were calculated in VDJtools. Clonotype-size-weighted physicochemical properties of the central five CDR3 residues (interaction energy, strength, volume and Kidera factor 4) were computed in VDJtools. The reads underwent TCRdb reprocessing, giving one record for each CDR3 protein sequence and no DNA. V and J calls and clone size were set by TCRdb, not the authors. The sample's table lists a count of about 62,000 distinct CDR3 sequences. The ten largest clonotypes hold around 4% of the sample.

The sample comprised naive CXCR3- CD8+ T cells from blood. The sample's cell subset or site label, decoded: CD45RO-CCR7+CD27+CD95- naive CD8+ T cells lacking CXCR3 (TNR3-). The receptor was derived from a human donor in good health. Some clones in this sample may be carry-over from other donors' samples. The chain employs TRBV7-9 and TRBJ1-1; TCRdb indicates TRBD1, and absent DNA this call remains unverified. The CDR3 amino acid sequence is: CASSPVILNTEAFF.